Shown below are 27 T cell receptor beta chains from a single sample sequenced in a study of cytomegalovirus exposure and HLA in healthy donors. The PCR had 60 Vbeta and 13 Jbeta primers. TCRdb's table, derived via immunoSEQ multiplex PCR, lists solely in-frame clones and lacks some. Here the sample spans some 140,000 clones, around four fifths being singletons. The sequenced sample was PBMCs. The source is a male donor in good health and CMV-seropositive.

This rearrangement joins TRBV19 to TRBJ2-3; 12 bases line up with TRBD2. V lost 5 bases to trimming and J lost 6 bases; unmatched junction nucleotides: 9. The germline V gene encodes CDR1 LNHDA and CDR2 SQIVND (reference sequence). This CDR3 is built from 16 residues. CDR3 loop: CASSPWTSGIEDTQYF. In DNA form, the CDR3 reads TGTGCCAGTAGTCCATGGACTAGCGGGATAGAGGATACGCAGTATTTT.

V is TRBV7-6 and J is TRBJ2-3, with TRBD1 matching 7 bases. Germline-derived CDR1 and CDR2 are SGHVS and FNYEAQ. The CDR3 totals 14 residues. The trim removed 4 bases at V and 2 bases at J, leaving 3 bases unmatched. DNA for the CDR3: TGTGCCAGCAGCTCGGACAGGTTCACAGATACGCAGTATTTT. Translated: CASSSDRFTDTQYF.

The chain couples TRBV29-1 to TRBJ2-7; TRBD1 aligns across 9 bases. The CDR3 totals 14 residues. CDR1 and CDR2 from the germline V gene are SQVTM and ANQGSEA. V gave up 6 bases and J gave up 4 bases; unmatched junction bases: 10. CDR3 nucleotide sequence: TGCAGCGTGGTAACTCTGGGACAGGGATACGAGCAGTACTTC. Its protein is CSVVTLGQGYEQYF.

The chain has TRBV7-6 and TRBJ2-7; the match to TRBD2 covers 10 bases. The germline CDR1 and CDR2 sequences are SGHVS and FNYEAQ. The CDR3 is made up of 15 amino acids. The V segment lost 4 bases and the J segment 0 bases; nucleotides outside the gene matches: 3. As DNA, the CDR3 is TGTGCCAGCAGCTCACTAGCGGGATTCTCCTACGAGCAGTACTTC. It yields the protein CASSSLAGFSYEQYF.

The V call is TRBV19, the J call TRBJ1-3; no clear D. V gave up 2 bases and J gave up 0 bases, with 5 bases separating them. The CDR3 spans 14 residues. In germline, CDR1 is LNHDA, CDR2 SQIVND (reference sequence). CDR3 DNA sequence: TGTGCCAGTAGTATACCGAGCTCTGGAAACACCATATATTTT. It encodes CASSIPSSGNTIYF.

CDR3 DNA: TGTGCCAGCAGCCTCACGCTGGACAGTACCAACTATGGCTACACCTTC. Amino acid sequence: CASSLTLDSTNYGYTF. The gene calls are TRBV7-9 and TRBJ1-2, with a weak D call TRBD1 (6 bases). V lost 5 bases, J lost 2 bases, and 18 bases lay in between. This CDR3 has 16 amino acids. The germline V gene encodes CDR1 SEHNR and CDR2 FQNEAQ (reference sequence).

V is TRBV6-1 and J is TRBJ2-7, with TRBD2 as a possible D gene (6 bases). The CDR3 is 12 amino acids. Germline values: CDR1 MNHNS, CDR2 SASEGT. V was pared by 3 bases and J by 8 bases, with 11 bases between. The DNA for the CDR3 is TGTGCCAGCAGTGAGACTAGGATCAAGCAGTACTTC. This gives the protein CASSETRIKQYF.

The J gene is TRBJ1-3, the V gene TRBV5-1; 7 bases agree with TRBD1. Looked up from germline, CDR1 is SGHRS and CDR2 is YFSETQ. CDR3 length: 15 residues. Germline trimming cut 4 bases from V and 4 bases from J; bases unmatched to any gene: 8. This CDR3 is CASSAGTVKGNTIYF. The CDR3 DNA reads as TGCGCCAGCAGCGCAGGGACAGTGAAAGGAAACACCATATATTTT.

This clone was picked up one time. The rearrangement uses TRBV11-3 and TRBJ2-7, with D possibly being TRBD2 (6 bases). Germline CDR1 SGHNT, CDR2 YENEEA. The CDR3 runs 14 residues. Trimming removed 1 base from V and 4 bases from J, with 11 bases in between. CDR3 DNA: TGTGCCAGCAGCTTAGCGGGAGTTGGGTACGAGCAGTACTTC. Its translation is CASSLAGVGYEQYF.

The gene calls are TRBV7-3 and TRBJ2-2; a weak D match, TRBD2 (5 bases). This CDR3 region has 15 residues. V shed 0 bases and J shed 4 bases, with 9 bases lying between them. The germline gives CDR1 SGHTA, CDR2 FQGTGA. The CDR3 reads CASSLTGAGTGELFF. Written as DNA, the CDR3 is TGTGCCAGCAGCTTAACAGGCGCGGGCACCGGGGAGCTGTTTTTT.

The V gene is TRBV9, the J gene TRBJ1-3; TRBD1 is a possible D gene (6 bases). Germline V gives CDR1 SGDLS, CDR2 YYNGEE. V lost 0 bases, J lost 2 bases, and 9 bases lay in between. CDR3 length equals 15 residues. The CDR3 is CASSVDPGAGNTIYF. CDR3 DNA sequence: TGTGCCAGCAGCGTAGACCCAGGGGCTGGAAACACCATATATTTT.

The J gene is TRBJ2-7, the V gene TRBV11-2; a weak D match, TRBD2 (6 bases). CDR3 length equals 12 residues. Germline CDR1 and CDR2: SGHAT and FQNNGV. Trimming took off 4 bases at V and 7 bases at J, with 11 bases between the two ends. The CDR3 reads CASSWGLMEQYF. CDR3 nucleotides: TGTGCCAGCAGCTGGGGACTGATGGAGCAGTACTTC.

The chain carries TRBV6-1 and TRBJ1-4, with 9 bases that match TRBD1. This CDR3 is 15 amino acids long. Germline values: CDR1 MNHNS, CDR2 SASEGT. V was clipped by 7 bases and J by 6 bases; unmatched bases: 9. CDR3 amino acids: CASNPRGTGHEKLFF. CDR3 nucleotides: TGTGCCAGCAACCCCAGGGGGACAGGGCATGAAAAACTGTTTTTT.

The J gene is TRBJ1-5, the V gene TRBV6-5, with D maybe TRBD1 (6 bases). Germline V CDR1 and CDR2: MNHEY, SVGAGI. V gave up 6 bases and J gave up 2 bases, with 11 bases separating them. There are 14 residues in the CDR3. CDR3 protein: CASSQDRGNQPQHF. As DNA, the CDR3 is TGTGCCAGCAGCCAGGACAGAGGCAATCAGCCCCAGCATTTT.

This chain joins TRBV27 and TRBJ2-7; TRBD1 matches at 9 bases. The CDR3 length is 14 residues. Germline CDR1 is MNHEY and CDR2 is SMNVEV (reference sequence). V shed 6 bases, J shed 5 bases, and the junction held 8 bases outside the gene matches. The CDR3 spells CASSRGQGYHEQYF. The CDR3 nucleotides are TGTGCCAGCAGCCGCGGACAGGGGTACCACGAGCAGTACTTC.

The chain recombines TRBV12-5 with TRBJ1-6; D might be TRBD1 (6 bases). The CDR3 totals 14 residues. The V and J ends lost 6 bases and 7 bases respectively, with 13 bases between them. Germline loops: CDR1 LGHNT, CDR2 FRNRAP. DNA of the CDR3: TGTGCTAGTGGCTATACCACAGGGAATTCACCCCTCCACTTT. Translation: CASGYTTGNSPLHF.

This clone was detected a few times. V gene TRBV18 combines with J gene TRBJ2-2, with TRBD1 identical over 10 bases. Per germline, CDR1 KGHSH and CDR2 LQKENI. The CDR3 is made up of 15 amino acids. The ends lost 2 bases at V and 7 bases at J; junction bases unmatched: 4. The CDR3 sequence: CASSPRDRGIGELFF. For the CDR3, the DNA is TGTGCCAGCTCACCAAGGGACAGGGGAATCGGGGAGCTGTTTTTT.

This clone was counted only a few times. This rearrangement joins TRBV27 to TRBJ2-7, with D tentatively TRBD2 (6 bases). Germline values: CDR1 MNHEY, CDR2 SMNVEV (reference sequence). Trimming took off 2 bases at V and 0 bases at J, with 17 bases between the two ends. This CDR3 comprises 17 residues. The CDR3 spells CASSLAPLGGASYEQYF. In nucleotides, the CDR3 is TGTGCCAGCAGTTTAGCCCCATTGGGGGGAGCCTCCTACGAGCAGTACTTC.

The chain couples TRBV13 to TRBJ2-2; tentatively, D is TRBD2 (5 bases). Germline V gene lookup returns CDR1 PRHDT and CDR2 FYEKMQ (reference sequence). Trimming stripped 7 bases from V and 2 bases from J, with 14 bases between. CDR3 size: 15 residues. CDR3 in DNA: TGTGCCAGCATGGACTCCGGTATAAACACCGGGGAGCTGTTTTTT. Its protein is CASMDSGINTGELFF.

This clone has just one count. The chain is built from TRBV19 and TRBJ2-1; 9 bases map to TRBD2. Germline CDR1 and CDR2: LNHDA and SQIVND (reference sequence). With V trimmed by 6 bases and J by 8 bases, 14 bases remained unmatched. This CDR3 comprises 16 residues. The CDR3 loop reads CASSLIGLAGVHEQFF. The CDR3, as DNA: TGTGCCAGTAGCCTAATAGGATTAGCGGGAGTCCATGAGCAGTTCTTC.

The CDR3 DNA sequence: TGTGCCAGCAGCTGGGGACTAGCCGATGAGCAGTTCTTC. It yields the protein CASSWGLADEQFF. V usage is TRBV11-3 and J usage is TRBJ2-1; TRBD2 aligns across 9 bases. Germline assignment: CDR1 SGHNT and CDR2 YENEEA. The CDR3 is 13 amino acids. With V trimmed by 4 bases and J by 8 bases, 3 bases remained unmatched.

The CDR3 sequence is CARSADRGRDGTQYF. The CDR3 DNA follows: TGTGCCAGAAGCGCCGACAGGGGGCGCGACGGTACGCAGTATTTT. This sequence joins TRBV5-3 and TRBJ2-3; 10 bases are shared with TRBD1. TRBV5-3 falls under the ORF class, with uncertain function. The V segment lost 4 bases and the J segment 8 bases; nucleotides outside the gene matches: 10. The CDR3 length is 15 residues.

The rearrangement joins TRBV20-1 to TRBJ2-3; TRBD1 matches at 7 bases. The CDR3 totals 11 residues. CDR1 and CDR2 from the germline V gene are DFQATT and SNEGSKA (reference sequence). The J segment lost 6 bases and the V segment lost 5 bases, leaving 2 bases of the junction unmatched. The DNA of the CDR3 is TGCAGTGCTGACAGGGTGGATACGCAGTATTTT. This gives the protein CSADRVDTQYF.

The genes are TRBV4-1 and TRBJ2-5, with 7 bases lining up with TRBD1. Germline V lookup: CDR1 MGHRA, CDR2 YSYEKL. V was pared by 5 bases and J by 8 bases, with 8 bases of the junction left unmatched. The CDR3 sequence is 13 residues long. CDR3 sequence: CASSVTGLETQYF. The DNA of the CDR3 is TGCGCCAGCAGCGTGACAGGGCTGGAAACCCAGTACTTC.

The chain is built from TRBV5-8 and TRBJ2-5, with 11 bases fitting TRBD2. This CDR3 comprises 18 residues. Germline CDR1 reads SGHTS; CDR2 reads YDEGEE. The V segment lost 5 bases and the J segment 5 bases; nucleotides outside the gene matches: 17. The CDR3 DNA is TGTGCCAGCAGGCAGACCCCGGCTAGCGGGAGGACGGGGGAGACCCAGTACTTC. Its translation is CASRQTPASGRTGETQYF.

CDR3 region: CASSNRGTRGGDTEAFF. The DNA for the CDR3 is TGTGCCAGCAGCAATAGGGGAACGAGGGGGGGGGACACTGAAGCTTTCTTT. The rearrangement links TRBV7-9 to TRBJ1-1; D is perhaps TRBD1 (6 bases). CDR1 SEHNR and CDR2 FQNEAQ come from the germline V gene (reference sequence). V was trimmed by 5 bases and J by 3 bases, leaving 22 bases between them. This CDR3 has 17 amino acids.

J is TRBJ2-1 and V is TRBV2; 10 nucleotides align to TRBD2. There are 14 residues in the CDR3. J lost 5 bases, V lost 6 bases, and 4 bases had no gene match. Germline CDR1 reads SNHLY; CDR2 reads FYNNEI. Here the CDR3 reads CASRPGLANNEQFF. The CDR3 nucleotides read TGTGCCAGCAGACCGGGACTAGCGAACAATGAGCAGTTCTTC.